This T cell receptor (beta chain) came from a study of T cells expressing NK-cell markers. TCRdb re-called the 5' RACE reads, yielding one record per CDR3 amino acid sequence without DNA. The sample data list 550,000 or so distinct CDR3 sequences. Findings and caveats of the study: HCMV specificity of expanded NKG2C+ T cell clones remained unclear. A handful of donors showed these clonotypes also leading the CD3+CD56-NKG2C+ fraction.

Germline V gene lookup returns CDR1 SQVTM and CDR2 ANQGSEA. CDR3 size: 13 residues. Points on this clonotype: What it recognizes is unknown.

The V and J genes are TRBV29-1 and TRBJ1-1; TCRdb's D gene call, TRBD1, goes unchecked for lack of DNA. This clonotype originated in a man aged 18 to 35 in good health. The specimen sequenced was blood T cells: a sorted CD56 or NKG2C T cell subset, CD4+ or CD8+ T cells, or bulk PBMC T cells (not recorded which). CDR3 loop: CSVGTLLRREAFF.